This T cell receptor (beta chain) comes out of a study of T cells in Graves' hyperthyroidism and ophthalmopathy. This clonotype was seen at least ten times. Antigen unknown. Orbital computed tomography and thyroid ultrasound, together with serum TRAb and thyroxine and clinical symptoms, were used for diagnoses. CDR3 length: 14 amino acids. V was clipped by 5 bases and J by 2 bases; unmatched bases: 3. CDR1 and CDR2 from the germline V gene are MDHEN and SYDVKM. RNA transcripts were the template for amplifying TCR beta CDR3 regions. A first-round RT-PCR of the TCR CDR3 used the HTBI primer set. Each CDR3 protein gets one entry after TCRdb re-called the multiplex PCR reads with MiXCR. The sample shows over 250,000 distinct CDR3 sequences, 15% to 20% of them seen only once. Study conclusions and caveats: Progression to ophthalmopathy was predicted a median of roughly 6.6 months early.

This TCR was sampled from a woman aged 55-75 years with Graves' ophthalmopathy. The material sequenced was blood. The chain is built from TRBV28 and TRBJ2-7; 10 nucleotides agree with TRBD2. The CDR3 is CASSRGLAAYEQYF. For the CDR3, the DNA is TGTGCCAGCAGTCGAGGACTAGCGGCCTACGAGCAGTACTTC. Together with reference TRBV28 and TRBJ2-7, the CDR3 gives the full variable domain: DVKVTQSSRYLVKRTGEKVFLECVQDMDHENMFWYRQDPGLGLRLIYFSYDVKMKEKGDIPEGYSVSREKKERFSLILESASTNQTSMYLCASSRGLAAYEQYFGPGTRLTVT.